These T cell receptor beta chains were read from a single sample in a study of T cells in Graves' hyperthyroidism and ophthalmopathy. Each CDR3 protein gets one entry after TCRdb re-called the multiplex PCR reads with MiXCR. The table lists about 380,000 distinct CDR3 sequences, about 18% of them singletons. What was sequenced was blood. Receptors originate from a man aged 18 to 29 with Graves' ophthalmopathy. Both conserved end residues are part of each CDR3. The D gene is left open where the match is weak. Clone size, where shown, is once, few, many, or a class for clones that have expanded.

CDR3nt: TGTGCCAGCAGCTTAGCCCCTAGCGGGGGGGAACTAGCCAAAAACATTCAGTACTTC; CDR3aa: CASSLAPSGGELAKNIQYF; j_gene: TRBJ2-4; abundance: few; v_gene: TRBV7-9; d_gene: TRBD2
CDR3nt: TGTGCCAGCAGTTCCCCCCCGAGGGGGCCCTACAATGAGCAGTTCTTC; CDR3aa: CASSSPPRGPYNEQFF; j_gene: TRBJ2-1; abundance: many; v_gene: TRBV12-3/TRBV12-4; d_gene: TRBD1
CDR3nt: TGCAGTGCTAGTGAACAGGGGAGTGGCTATGGCTACACCTTC; CDR3aa: CSASEQGSGYGYTF; j_gene: TRBJ1-2; abundance: .; v_gene: TRBV20-1; d_gene: TRBD1
CDR3nt: TGTGCCAGCAGCCCCAGGCGGGGGGCCTACGAGCAGTACTTC; CDR3aa: CASSPRRGAYEQYF; j_gene: TRBJ2-7; abundance: .; v_gene: TRBV11-1; d_gene: TRBD2
CDR3nt: TGTGCCAGCAGCCGCGGGGGGGATAGGTCCTACAATGAGCAGTTCTTC; CDR3aa: CASSRGGDRSYNEQFF; j_gene: TRBJ2-1; abundance: many; v_gene: TRBV12-3/TRBV12-4; d_gene: TRBD2
CDR3nt: TGTGCCATGGGGGGGGGGGCAGGGTCCGGCAATGAGCAGTTCTTC; CDR3aa: CAMGGGAGSGNEQFF; j_gene: TRBJ2-1; abundance: .; v_gene: TRBV10-3; d_gene: .
CDR3nt: TGTGCCAGCAGTTTACCCAGGAGAAACACCGGGGAGCTGTTTTTT; CDR3aa: CASSLPRRNTGELFF; j_gene: TRBJ2-2; abundance: .; v_gene: TRBV12-3/TRBV12-4; d_gene: .
CDR3nt: TGCAGTGCTAGAGATATGAGAACCTACGAGCAGTACTTC; CDR3aa: CSARDMRTYEQYF; j_gene: TRBJ2-7; abundance: few; v_gene: TRBV20-1; d_gene: .
CDR3nt: TGTGCCACCAGTGATTTGGGCTGGAGCTCCTACGAGCAGTACTTC; CDR3aa: CATSDLGWSSYEQYF; j_gene: TRBJ2-7; abundance: few; v_gene: TRBV24-1; d_gene: .
CDR3nt: TGTGCCAGTAGTCAGGGACTAGCGGGGGAGGCAGATACGCAGTATTTT; CDR3aa: CASSQGLAGEADTQYF; j_gene: TRBJ2-3; abundance: .; v_gene: TRBV19; d_gene: TRBD2
CDR3nt: TGTGCCAGCAGTTCAACTCGTTCGGGGGGAGGCGACGAGCAGTACTTC; CDR3aa: CASSSTRSGGGDEQYF; j_gene: TRBJ2-7; abundance: few; v_gene: TRBV6-5; d_gene: TRBD2